This TCR beta chain was captured by sequencing in a study of regulatory T cells in long-lasting Graves disease. Broader study findings: Between persistent patients, thousands of public clonotypes were shared, exceeding the 966 shared between new patients. Persistent cases favored TRBV28, TRBJ1-2 and TRBJ2-5.

This clonotype was counted only a few times. Antigen specificity is unknown. Germline loops: CDR1 SGHAT, CDR2 FQNNGV. This CDR3 region has 15 residues. V was clipped by 5 bases and J by 3 bases, with 16 bases between them. Time point indicated: persistent/refractory GD, antithyroid drugs over 5 years with positive TRAb. The authors made the TCR library using RNA they extracted from PBMCs. The TCR beta library used iRepertoire HTBI primers with Arm-PCR amplification of CDR3. TCRdb fed the multiplex PCR reads into MiXCR, producing one record per CDR3 protein. The sample includes about 400,000 distinct CDR3 sequences, about a fifth of them seen just once.

This TCR was sampled from a female donor with Graves disease. Material: peripheral blood mononuclear cells (PBMCs), obtained when the disease was refractory, from a patient treated with antithyroid drugs. The chain couples TRBV11-2 to TRBJ2-5; D is uncertain. CDR3 coding DNA: TGTGCCAGCAGCGCACAAACTTATACCGAAGAGACCCAGTACTTC. It encodes CASSAQTYTEETQYF.